The sequence of this T cell receptor (beta chain) was determined in a study of tumor-infiltrating lymphocytes in primary liver carcinoma. Study-level results: Merely some 8-25% of top clones spanned all five tumor regions. Relative to blood, tumors carried a significantly larger fraction of the repertoire in their top 250 clones (p = 0.039).

Worth noting for this clonotype: Antigen specificity is unknown.

The CDR3 sequence is 15 residues long. V lost 4 bases, J lost 5 bases, and 7 bases stayed unmatched. Germline V gives CDR1 SEHNR, CDR2 FQNEAQ (reference sequence). Bulk tissue was left unsorted, and RNA and DNA were co-extracted from about 20-30 mg of it. No treatment had been given to the patients, who were chronically infected with HBV. The investigators made TCR beta cDNA from 500 ng total RNA, using a constant-region primer. Slightly modified ARM-PCR, run as three nested multiplex PCR rounds, produced the TCR beta libraries. The study ran its first two PCR rounds for roughly 10 cycles each, using TRBV1-TRBV30 forward primers and a C-beta reverse primer. MiXCR was run by TCRdb on the multiplex PCR reads, yielding one entry per CDR3 protein. The sample has 120,000 or so distinct CDR3 sequences; 60% to 70% are singletons.

This clonotype was obtained from a woman aged 55-70 years with primary liver carcinoma and hepatitis B virus infection. The chain is built from TRBV7-9 and TRBJ2-2; 7 nucleotides align to TRBD1. Sequenced material: liver tumor tissue from sampling region 1. The sample's subset: tumor region T1, superior pole. In DNA, the CDR3 is TGTGCCAGCAGCTCATACAGGGGCGATACCGGGGAGCTGTTTTTT. Residues: CASSSYRGDTGELFF.